Given below is one TCR beta chain in context. This entry is derived from a study of blood T cell repertoires in COVID-19. TCRdb keeps only in-frame clones here, not all; method: immunoSEQ multiplex PCR. The table lists around 130,000 clones, roughly 90% of them singletons. In germline, CDR1 is SNHLY, CDR2 FYNNEI. The CDR3 extends over 14 amino acids. The trim removed 6 bases at V and 0 bases at J, leaving 4 bases unmatched. This clonotype originated in an older man with active COVID-19. Material for sequencing was peripheral blood. The J gene is TRBJ2-7, the V gene TRBV2; TRBD2 matches at 8 bases. The CDR3 DNA sequence: TGTGCCAGCAGCCCGGGACTAGGCTCCTACGAGCAGTACTTC. This codes for CASSPGLGSYEQYF.